This TCR beta chain was sequenced during a study of blood T cell repertoires in COVID-19. Study details: Samples came from the United States, Italy and Spain, spanning acute and convalescent COVID-19. The analysed material was cDNA or gDNA that came from T cells, B-cell-depleted T cells, or PBMCs.

The CDR3 covers 13 residues. Germline V gene sequence: CDR1 SNHLY, CDR2 FYNNEI. Trimming pared 4 bases from V and 6 bases from J, leaving 12 bases between. Under the authors' procedure: How many nucleated cells were present was estimated from reference gene primer amplification. Profiling relied on immunoSEQ multiplex PCR, and the TCRdb table lists in-frame clones only, not all of them. V and J calls and clone size come straight from that table; D and trimming were deduced from the DNA. The sample lists approximately 170,000 clones, around 80% occurring once. The sequenced sample was peripheral blood. This receptor was obtained from a man in his fifties or sixties with active or convalescent COVID-19. V usage is TRBV2 and J usage is TRBJ1-2; D is uncertain. The CDR3 region is CASSVTGFDGYTF. CDR3 DNA sequence: TGTGCCAGCAGTGTAACGGGGTTCGATGGCTACACCTTC.